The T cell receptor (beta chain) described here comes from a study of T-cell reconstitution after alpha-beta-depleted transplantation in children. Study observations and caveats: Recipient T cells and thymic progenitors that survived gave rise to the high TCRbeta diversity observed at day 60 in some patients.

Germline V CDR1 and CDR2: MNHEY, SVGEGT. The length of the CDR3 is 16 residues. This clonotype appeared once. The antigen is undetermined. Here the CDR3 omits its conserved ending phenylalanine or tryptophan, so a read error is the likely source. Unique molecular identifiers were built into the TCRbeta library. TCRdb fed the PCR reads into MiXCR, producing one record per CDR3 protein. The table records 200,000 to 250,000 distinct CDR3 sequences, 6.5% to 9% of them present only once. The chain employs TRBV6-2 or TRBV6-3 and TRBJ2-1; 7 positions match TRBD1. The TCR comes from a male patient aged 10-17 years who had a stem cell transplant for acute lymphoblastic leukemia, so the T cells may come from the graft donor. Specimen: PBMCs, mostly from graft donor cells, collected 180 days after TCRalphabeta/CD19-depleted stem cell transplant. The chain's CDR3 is CASSYRQGSSYNDQFS. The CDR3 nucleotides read TGTGCCAGCAGTTACAGACAGGGCAGCTCCTACAATGACCAGTTCTCC.